The source of this T cell receptor (beta chain) is a study of blood T cell repertoires in COVID-19. About the study: Samples came from the United States, Italy and Spain, spanning acute and convalescent COVID-19.

The ends were cut back, 5 bases at V and 0 bases at J, with 5 bases in the middle. There are 12 residues in the CDR3. From germline, CDR1 is MNHEY and CDR2 SMNVEV (reference sequence). In the authors' methods: Cell counts per sample came from amplifying reference gene primers. Profiling relied on immunoSEQ multiplex PCR, and the TCRdb table lists in-frame clones only, not all of them. Clone size and V and J calls were adopted from that table, with D and trimming inferred from the DNA. The top ten clones hold roughly 4% of a sample with 130,000 to 150,000 clones, roughly 89% of them seen once. This rearrangement joins TRBV27 to TRBJ2-7; D is uncertain. The sequence was obtained from a woman between 40 and 50 years old with acute or convalescent COVID-19. The sequenced sample was peripheral blood. The DNA for the CDR3 is TGTGCCAGCAGTGTGAGCTCCTACGAGCAGTACTTC. Its translation: CASSVSSYEQYF.